The 6 T cell receptor beta chains below all came from one sample that was sequenced in a study of identical twins. Using its own MiXCR run on the 5' RACE reads, TCRdb lists one record per CDR3 protein. The sample records about 460,000 distinct CDR3 sequences, 13% to 15% being singletons. These data also formed part of another study, on yellow fever vaccine responses in identical twins.

The sample comprised CD4+ T cells sorted from blood. The receptor source for this set is a young woman in good health.

V usage is TRBV29-1 and J usage is TRBJ2-1; D unresolved. CDR1 and CDR2 (germline): SQVTM, ANQGSEA. V shed 4 bases and J shed 3 bases, with 10 bases lying between them. The CDR3 spans 13 residues. The CDR3 loop reads CSVVSESYNEQFF. The CDR3 region has the DNA TGCAGCGTTGTCTCGGAAAGCTACAATGAGCAGTTCTTC.

V is TRBV12-3 or TRBV12-4 and J is TRBJ2-7, with a possible D match to TRBD2 (5 bases). V lost 6 bases and J lost 0, with 9 bases in between. The CDR3 extends over 13 amino acids. CDR3 loop: CASRKAASYEQYF. The CDR3 nucleotides are TGTGCCAGCAGGAAAGCGGCCTCCTACGAGCAGTACTTC.

The sample holds a few counts of this clonotype. The J gene is TRBJ2-7, the V gene TRBV6-1, with 7 bases that match TRBD2. CDR1 is MNHNS, CDR2 SASEGT, per germline. Trimming took 7 bases from V and 4 from J; bases not matched to a gene: 13. The CDR3 totals 15 residues. The CDR3 region has the DNA TGTGCCAGCAAACTCCTAGCGGTGGGAGAATACGAGCAGTACTTC. It encodes CASKLLAVGEYEQYF.

This clonotype was picked up a small number of times. This chain uses TRBV14 with TRBJ2-2, with D unclear. Trimming took 4 bases from V and 0 from J, leaving 9 bases between them. Germline CDR1 SGHDN, CDR2 FVKESK. The CDR3 has 15 residues. CDR3 protein: CASSPSKTNTGELFF. The DNA of the CDR3 is TGTGCCAGCAGCCCTTCGAAAACGAACACCGGGGAGCTGTTTTTT.

J is TRBJ2-7 and V is TRBV5-1; 12 positions agree with TRBD1. V dropped 4 bases and J dropped 5; count of bases not matched to a gene: 7. The CDR3 length is 15 residues. Germline V gives CDR1 SGHRS, CDR2 YFSETQ. The CDR3 coding sequence is TGCGCCAGCAGCCCGGGGACAGGGGGCGGCGACGAGCAGTACTTC. Protein product: CASSPGTGGGDEQYF.

This clonotype was seen ten or more times. This chain connects TRBV30 to TRBJ2-7; 9 bases align to TRBD2. Per the germline V gene, CDR1 is GTSNPN and CDR2 is SVGIG (reference sequence). The J segment lost 4 bases and the V segment lost 0 bases, leaving 4 bases of the junction unmatched. This CDR3 has 14 residues. CDR3 sequence (DNA): TGTGCCTGGAGTGTCGGTAGCGGGGGTTACGAGCAGTACTTC. This gives the protein CAWSVGSGGYEQYF.